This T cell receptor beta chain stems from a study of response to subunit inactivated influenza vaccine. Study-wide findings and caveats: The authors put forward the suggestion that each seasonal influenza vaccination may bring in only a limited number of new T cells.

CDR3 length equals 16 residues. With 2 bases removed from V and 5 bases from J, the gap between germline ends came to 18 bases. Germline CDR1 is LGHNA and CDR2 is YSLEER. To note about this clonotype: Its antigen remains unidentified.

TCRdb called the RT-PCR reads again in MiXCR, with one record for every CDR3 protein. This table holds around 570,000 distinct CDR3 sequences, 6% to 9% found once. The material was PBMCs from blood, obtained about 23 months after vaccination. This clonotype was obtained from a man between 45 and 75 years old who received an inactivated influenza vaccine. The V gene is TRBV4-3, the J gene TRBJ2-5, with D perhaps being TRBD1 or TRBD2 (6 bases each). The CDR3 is CASSQRWGAAGETQYF. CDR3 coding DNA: TGCGCCAGCAGCCAAAGGTGGGGGGCCGCCGGGGAGACCCAGTACTTC.